Listed below are T cell receptor beta chains from one sample, sequenced in a study of cytomegalovirus exposure and HLA in healthy donors. The protocol was immunoSEQ multiplex PCR, while the TCRdb copy is restricted to in-frame clones and leaves out a portion. The sample lists about 140,000 clones, about 66% occurring once. The sequencing sample was made of PBMCs. All receptors derive from a male donor in good health and CMV-seronegative. The CDR3 runs from the conserved cysteine through the conserved F or W. A D gene is named only where the DNA matches it firmly. Clone size is not always given. Where it is, it says once, few, many or a class for expanded clones.

len	d_gene	v_gene	j_gene	abundance	CDR3aa	CDR3nt
15	-	TRBV6-5	TRBJ1-1	-	CASSYRRGGSTEAFF	TGTGCCAGCAGTTACCGGAGGGGAGGGTCCACTGAAGCTTTCTTT
12	-	TRBV23-1	TRBJ2-3	-	CASSLTGDTQYF	TGCGCCAGCAGTCTAACGGGTGATACGCAGTATTTT
14	-	TRBV15	TRBJ1-2	once	CATSRTGLGYGYTF	TGTGCCACCAGCAGAACAGGGCTGGGTTATGGCTACACCTTC
15	-	TRBV19	TRBJ2-2	-	CASKPGDKYTGELFF	TGTGCCAGTAAGCCGGGGGATAAATACACCGGGGAGCTGTTTTTT
14	-	TRBV5-6	TRBJ1-1	-	CASSLAGKPTGAFF	TGTGCCAGCAGCTTGGCCGGGAAACCAACCGGAGCTTTCTTT
15	TRBD1	TRBV6-5	TRBJ1-5	-	CASRTGTGYNQPQHF	TGTGCCAGCAGAACTGGGACAGGGTACAATCAGCCCCAGCATTTT
13	-	TRBV6-1	TRBJ1-6	few	CASSEFRGSPLHF	TGTGCCAGCAGTGAATTCAGGGGTTCACCCCTCCACTTT
14	TRBD1	TRBV6-5	TRBJ1-2	-	CASSGTGGPYGYTF	TGTGCCAGCAGCGGGACAGGTGGTCCGTATGGCTACACCTTC
14	TRBD1	TRBV5-1	TRBJ2-7	-	CASSLRTGAYEQYF	TGCGCCAGCAGCTTGAGGACAGGGGCCTACGAGCAGTACTTC
13	-	TRBV29-1	TRBJ2-2	-	CSASWANTGELFF	TGCAGCGCTAGCTGGGCGAACACCGGGGAGCTGTTTTTT
17	TRBD2	TRBV9	TRBJ2-3	-	CASSVAEEGLHTYTQYF	TGTGCCAGCAGCGTAGCTGAAGAGGGACTACACACCTATACGCAGTATTTT
13	-	TRBV9	TRBJ2-2	once	CASSAPVTGELFF	TGTGCCAGCAGCGCACCGGTCACCGGGGAGCTGTTTTTT
16	TRBD2	TRBV7-2	TRBJ2-5	few	CASSLFASGGEETQYF	TGTGCCAGCAGCTTATTCGCGAGCGGGGGGGAAGAGACCCAGTACTTC
14	-	TRBV13	TRBJ2-1	few	CASSPRQHRDEQFF	TGTGCCAGCAGCCCAAGACAGCACCGGGATGAGCAGTTCTTC
15	TRBD1	TRBV2	TRBJ2-5	-	CASRGGQGVAETQYF	TGTGCCAGCAGGGGGGGACAGGGGGTAGCTGAGACCCAGTACTTC
15	TRBD1	TRBV28	TRBJ2-7	-	CASRRRTGDPYEQYF	TGTGCCAGCAGACGACGGACAGGGGACCCCTACGAGCAGTACTTC
16	-	TRBV7-6	TRBJ2-7	-	CASSLGTTTLSYEQYF	TGTGCCAGCAGCTTAGGTACTACCACCCTATCCTACGAGCAGTACTTC
17	-	TRBV7-2	TRBJ1-2	-	CASTPALGRSRAYGYTF	TGTGCCAGCACCCCCGCCCTCGGACGGTCCAGGGCCTATGGCTACACCTTC
14	TRBD2	TRBV6-5	TRBJ2-5	-	CASARTSGQETQYF	TGTGCCAGCGCTCGGACTAGCGGGCAAGAGACCCAGTACTTC
15	TRBD2	TRBV6-5	TRBJ2-2	-	CASSYGGLAAGELFF	TGTGCCAGCAGTTACGGGGGACTAGCCGCCGGGGAGCTGTTTTTT
14	-	TRBV9	TRBJ1-6	few	CASSGDYNNSPLHF	TGTGCCAGCAGCGGGGACTACAATAATTCACCCCTCCACTTT
15	-	TRBV6-6	TRBJ2-1	few	CASSYPGQLYNEQFF	TGTGCCAGCAGTTACCCCGGACAGCTCTACAATGAGCAGTTCTTC
14	TRBD2	TRBV29-1	TRBJ2-2	-	CSVAGEEATGELFF	TGCAGCGTGGCGGGGGAAGAGGCGACCGGGGAGCTGTTTTTT
13	-	TRBV5-6	TRBJ2-5	-	CASSLWRRETQYF	TGTGCCAGCAGCCTATGGAGGCGAGAGACCCAGTACTTC
15	TRBD1	TRBV4-1	TRBJ1-1	few	CASSPQTGSGTEAFF	TGCGCCAGCAGCCCCCAGACAGGGTCGGGCACTGAAGCTTTCTTT
16	-	TRBV18	TRBJ1-1	few	CASSPLGGRLNTEAFF	TGTGCCAGCTCACCACTGGGCGGGAGGCTGAACACTGAAGCTTTCTTT
13	-	TRBV7-6	TRBJ2-2	few	CASSPRATGELFF	TGTGCCAGCAGCCCCAGGGCTACCGGGGAGCTGTTTTTT
16	TRBD2	TRBV6-5	TRBJ2-3	-	CASSYSAGGPPDTQYF	TGTGCCAGCAGTTACTCAGCGGGGGGGCCCCCAGATACGCAGTATTTT
13	TRBD1	TRBV7-9	TRBJ2-7	-	CASSVGQGYEQYF	TGTGCCAGCAGCGTAGGACAGGGCTACGAGCAGTACTTC
15	-	TRBV2	TRBJ1-6	-	CASSDPVQRYSPLHF	TGTGCCAGCAGTGATCCAGTTCAGAGGTATTCACCCCTCCACTTT
14	TRBD1	TRBV30	TRBJ1-1	-	CACNRDSMNTEAFF	TGTGCCTGTAATCGGGACAGCATGAACACTGAAGCTTTCTTT
16	TRBD1	TRBV2	TRBJ2-4	-	CASSAYVGQGGNIQYF	TGTGCCAGCAGTGCTTACGTAGGACAGGGTGGAAACATTCAGTACTTC
17	-	TRBV7-9	TRBJ2-1	few	CASSLGTARYTYNEQFF	TGTGCCAGCAGCTTAGGGACAGCCAGATACACCTACAATGAGCAGTTCTTC
15	TRBD1	TRBV28	TRBJ2-2	-	CASSAPGTATGELFF	TGTGCCAGCAGCGCGCCCGGGACAGCCACCGGGGAGCTGTTTTTT
13	-	TRBV11-2	TRBJ1-2	few	CASSLDRGQGYTF	TGTGCCAGCAGCTTAGATAGGGGCCAAGGCTACACCTTC
14	-	TRBV11-2	TRBJ2-5	-	CASSLGAAQETQYF	TGTGCCAGCAGCTTAGGAGCGGCACAAGAGACCCAGTACTTC
15	TRBD1	TRBV5-1	TRBJ1-4	-	CASSLGQGAGEKLFF	TGCGCCAGCAGCTTGGGCCAGGGGGCCGGGGAAAAACTGTTTTTT
16	TRBD1	TRBV4-1	TRBJ1-4	-	CASSQEPGQGNEKLFF	TGCGCCAGCAGCCAAGAGCCGGGACAGGGGAATGAAAAACTGTTTTTT
15	TRBD1	TRBV7-2	TRBJ1-5	-	CASSLEYRGLQPQHF	TGTGCCAGCAGCTTAGAATACAGGGGGCTTCAGCCCCAGCATTTT
16	-	TRBV6-6	TRBJ2-7	-	CASSYQPLGYSYEQYF	TGTGCCAGCAGTTATCAGCCTCTGGGCTACTCCTACGAGCAGTACTTC
14	TRBD1	TRBV6-6	TRBJ1-2	-	CAGGTGASSGGYTF	TGTGCCGGCGGGACAGGGGCCAGTTCGGGGGGCTACACCTTC
15	TRBD1	TRBV13	TRBJ1-5	once	CASSLGRQGRQPQHF	TGTGCCAGCAGCTTAGGCCGACAGGGGAGACAGCCCCAGCATTTT
23	TRBD1	TRBV19	TRBJ1-2	-	CASSIVLLGQGKSSKIDGYGYTF	TGTGCCAGTAGTATCGTCCTCTTAGGACAGGGGAAATCATCAAAGATTGATGGCTATGGCTACACCTTC
16	TRBD1	TRBV6-1	TRBJ1-4	-	CASSEARGTGVEKLFF	TGTGCCAGCAGTGAAGCGAGGGGGACAGGGGTGGAAAAACTGTTTTTT
13	-	TRBV19	TRBJ2-2	-	CASSIRVTGELFF	TGTGCCAGTAGTATACGAGTCACCGGGGAGCTGTTTTTT
14	-	TRBV19	TRBJ2-5	few	CASSIRSEQETQYF	TGTGCCAGTAGTATCCGATCCGAGCAAGAGACCCAGTACTTC
15	TRBD1	TRBV18	TRBJ1-6	-	CASSSGTGSNSPLHF	TGTGCCAGCTCATCGGGGACAGGGTCAAATTCACCCCTCCACTTT
15	-	TRBV6-5	TRBJ1-2	-	CASSYGSAGKRGYTF	TGTGCCAGCAGTTACGGGTCCGCGGGGAAGCGTGGCTACACCTTC
12	TRBD1	TRBV2	TRBJ2-7	few	CASGHRGYEQYF	TGTGCCAGCGGGCACAGGGGTTACGAGCAGTACTTC
13	-	TRBV5-6	TRBJ2-3	-	CASSFVVTDTQYF	TGTGCCAGCAGCTTCGTAGTCACAGATACGCAGTATTTT
14	-	TRBV7-2	TRBJ2-7	-	CASSPTSNSYEQYF	TGTGCCAGCAGCCCCACCAGTAACTCCTACGAGCAGTACTTC
11	-	TRBV30	TRBJ2-1	-	CAWRYGNEQFF	TGTGCCTGGAGGTACGGCAATGAGCAGTTCTTC
13	-	TRBV7-2	TRBJ2-1	once	CASSSLAYNEQFF	TGTGCCAGCAGCTCTCTAGCGTACAATGAGCAGTTCTTC
14	TRBD2	TRBV10-3	TRBJ2-7	many	CAISETGTSYEQYF	TGTGCCATCAGTGAGACCGGGACTAGCTACGAGCAGTACTTC
13	-	TRBV28	TRBJ2-7	-	CASRVDNSYEQYF	TGTGCCAGCAGAGTAGACAACTCCTACGAGCAGTACTTC
14	-	TRBV13	TRBJ1-1	-	CASSSAGQNTEAFF	TGTGCCAGCAGCTCTGCAGGTCAGAACACTGAAGCTTTCTTT
16	TRBD1	TRBV7-9	TRBJ1-2	-	CASSSDTGGWVYGYTF	TGTGCCAGCAGCTCAGATACAGGGGGCTGGGTCTATGGCTACACCTTC